One TCR beta chain is described in this entry. What antigen it recognizes has not been identified. One base away there is no much larger clone; base qualities are not given. Whole blood was collected in K2EDTA tubes by collaborating institutions according to the institutions' own protocols. For TCRbeta analysis, collaborators shipped samples in one of three forms: frozen whole blood, isolated PBMCs, or DNA extracted from either of those sample types. These data originate in a study of blood T cell repertoires in COVID-19 (dated by TCRdb to 2020 to 2021). The study in broad terms: Collaborator samples came from the United States, Italy and Spain and covered acute and convalescent phases of COVID-19. Nearly every sample came with metadata listing a de-identified subject ID, COVID-19 status, age in years and sex. Deeply sampled blood TCRbeta repertoires from subjects exposed to, actively infected with, or recovered from COVID-19 were included in the dataset. The repertoires were released in a freely available public database intended as a resource for research on the immune response to SARS-CoV-2. The material from the prospective study consisted of cDNA or gDNA derived from T cells, B-cell-depleted T cells, or PBMCs. Samples came from the ongoing ImmuneRACE study (first 160 participants) plus 1,254 subjects from 6 global collaborators. Where available, HLA class I and class II types were taken from metadata supplied by the sample provider and were not determined by assay-based typing.

Paper-wide results and their limitations: Clinical and demographic metadata were provided uncurated, with the amount varying by source and participant.

The immunoSEQ Assay, a bias-controlled multiplex PCR, was used to amplify TCRbeta CDR3 regions from genomic DNA. As for the original processing: Within the assay, amplification of reference gene primers was used to estimate how many nucleated cells each sample contained. To quantify the absolute abundance of each unique TCRbeta CDR3 rearrangement, sequence reads were collapsed and filtered. Productive Simpson clonality was computed per sample as the square root of Simpson's diversity index over productive rearrangements. TCRdb retrieved this table from immuneACCESS and kept in-frame rearrangements only. Not all clones are present; in checked studies, unresolved V genes account for under half, and no reason is known for the remainder. D and trimming were read from the DNA, whereas the V and J calls and clone size are those reported in that table. The sample table shows over 75,000 clones, and roughly 80% are seen once. Around 10% of the sample belongs to the ten largest clones.

From the cysteine up to the phenylalanine, the CDR3 has a length of 14 residues. Only the CDR3 region is kept as DNA, spanning 42 bases read in frame from base 1. V is shortened by 0 bases, J by 5 bases, and the region joining them spans 11 bases. The germline V gene supplies CDR1 SGHRS and CDR2 YFSETQ. This receptor was identified in a man between 65 and 79 years old with acute or convalescent COVID-19. Sequenced: peripheral blood. Rearrangement joined TRBV5-1 to TRBJ2-5; perhaps TRBD2 is the D gene, with 7 bases matching. In nucleotide form, the sequence is TGCGCCAGCAGCTTGGTGGGGGGGCAGGAGACCCAGTACTTC. Its amino acids are CASSLVGGQETQYF. With all but the CDR3 taken from the reference TRBV5-1 and TRBJ2-5 genes, the full variable domain is: KAGVTQTPRYLIKTRGQQVTLSCSPISGHRSVSWYQQTPGQGLQFLFEYFSETQRNKGNFPGRFSGRQFSNSRSEMNVSTLELGDSALYLCASSLVGGQETQYFGPGTRLLVL.